This TCR beta chain was documented in a study of blood T cell repertoires in COVID-19. This study enrolled people aged roughly 18 to 90 from roughly 22 US geographic areas. Cohort 3 donors were reported recovered after two negative PCRs, clearance, or symptom resolution. TCRdb's copy holds only in-frame clones and misses some; the assay was immunoSEQ multiplex PCR. The data show 300,000 to 450,000 clones, 80% to 90% seen once. With 6 bases clipped from V and 1 base from J, the junction kept 5 bases outside the gene matches. Germline V gives CDR1 SGHTA, CDR2 FQGNSA. The CDR3 length is 14 residues. The V and J genes are TRBV7-2 and TRBJ2-7; 8 positions match TRBD1. The TCR comes from a man aged 18 to 30 who had recovered from COVID-19. The sequenced material came from PBMCs or T cells enriched from blood (not recorded which). The CDR3 spells CASRDTGGSYEQYF. In nucleotides, the CDR3 is TGTGCCAGCAGGGATACAGGGGGTTCCTACGAGCAGTACTTC.